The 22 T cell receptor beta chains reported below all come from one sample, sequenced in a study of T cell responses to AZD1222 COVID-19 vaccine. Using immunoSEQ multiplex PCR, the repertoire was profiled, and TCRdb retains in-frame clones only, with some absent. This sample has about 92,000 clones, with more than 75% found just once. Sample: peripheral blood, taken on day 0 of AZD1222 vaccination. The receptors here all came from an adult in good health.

In DNA, the CDR3 is TGTGCCAGCGTAACAGGGGCCTCCTACGAGCAGTACTTC. This codes for CASVTGASYEQYF. The genes are TRBV6-5 and TRBJ2-7; TRBD1 aligns across 7 bases. Germline V gives CDR1 MNHEY, CDR2 SVGAGI. Germline trimming cut 8 bases from V and 0 bases from J; bases unmatched to any gene: 4. There are 13 residues in the CDR3.

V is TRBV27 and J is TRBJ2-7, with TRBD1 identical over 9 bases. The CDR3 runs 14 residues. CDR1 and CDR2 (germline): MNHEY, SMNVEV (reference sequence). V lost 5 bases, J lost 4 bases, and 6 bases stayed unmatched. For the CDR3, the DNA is TGTGCCAGCAGTAGGACAGGGGTGCGTTACGAGCAGTACTTC. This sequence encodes CASSRTGVRYEQYF.

CDR3 sequence: CASSQVGGPTEAFF. DNA of the CDR3: TGTGCCAGCAGCCAGGTCGGAGGACCCACTGAAGCTTTCTTT. The chain links TRBV3-1 (or the pseudogene TRBV3-2) to TRBJ1-1; D call uncertain. The CDR3 consists of 14 residues. CDR1 is LGHDT and CDR2 is YNNKEL in the germline V gene (reference sequence). Trimming took 3 bases from V and 4 from J, leaving 12 bases between them.

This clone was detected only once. CDR3 in amino acids: CASSSRASGRDTQYF. Written as DNA, the CDR3 is TGTGCCAGCAGCTCCCGGGCTAGCGGGCGAGATACGCAGTATTTT. This chain links TRBV7-2 with TRBJ2-3; 8 bases are shared with TRBD2. Germline V gives CDR1 SGHTA, CDR2 FQGNSA. This CDR3 is built from 15 residues. Trimming removed 4 bases from V and 5 bases from J; junction bases left unmatched: 8.

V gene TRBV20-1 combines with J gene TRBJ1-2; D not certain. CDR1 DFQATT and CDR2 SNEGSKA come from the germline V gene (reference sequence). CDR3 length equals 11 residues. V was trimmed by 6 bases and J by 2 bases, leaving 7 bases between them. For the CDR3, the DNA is TGCAGTGCAAAGGACAACTATGGCTACACCTTC. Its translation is CSAKDNYGYTF.

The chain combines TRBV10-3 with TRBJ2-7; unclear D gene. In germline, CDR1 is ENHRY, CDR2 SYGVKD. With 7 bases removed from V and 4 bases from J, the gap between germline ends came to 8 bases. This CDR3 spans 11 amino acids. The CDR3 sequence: CAIKERYEQYF. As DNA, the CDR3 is TGTGCCATCAAAGAGCGATACGAGCAGTACTTC.

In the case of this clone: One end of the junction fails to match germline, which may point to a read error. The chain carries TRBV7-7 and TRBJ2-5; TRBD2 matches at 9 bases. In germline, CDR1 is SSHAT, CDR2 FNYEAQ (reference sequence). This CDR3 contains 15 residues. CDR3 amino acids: CASSLDVTSGETQYF. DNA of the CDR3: TGTGCTAGCAGCTTAGATGTGACTAGCGGAGAGACCCAGTACTTC.

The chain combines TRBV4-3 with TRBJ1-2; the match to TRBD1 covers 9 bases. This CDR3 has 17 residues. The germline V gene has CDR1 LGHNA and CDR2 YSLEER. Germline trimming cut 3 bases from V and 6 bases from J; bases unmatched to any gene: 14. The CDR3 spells CASSQDPGTGSLHGYTF. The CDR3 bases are TGCGCCAGCAGCCAGGACCCTGGGACAGGGAGTTTACATGGCTACACCTTC.

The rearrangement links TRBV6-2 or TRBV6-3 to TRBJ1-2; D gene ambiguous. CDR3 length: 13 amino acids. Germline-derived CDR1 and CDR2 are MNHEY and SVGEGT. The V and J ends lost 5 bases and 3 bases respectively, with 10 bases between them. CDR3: CASSPQVHYGYTF. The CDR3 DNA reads TGTGCCAGCAGTCCGCAAGTTCACTATGGCTACACCTTC.

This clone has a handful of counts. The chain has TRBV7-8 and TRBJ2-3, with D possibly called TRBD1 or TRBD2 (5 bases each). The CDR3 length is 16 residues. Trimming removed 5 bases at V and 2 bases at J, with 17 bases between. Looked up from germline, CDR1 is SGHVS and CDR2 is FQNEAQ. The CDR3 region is CASSPGRTFNTDTQYF. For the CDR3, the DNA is TGTGCCAGCAGCCCGGGACGTACCTTCAACACAGATACGCAGTATTTT.

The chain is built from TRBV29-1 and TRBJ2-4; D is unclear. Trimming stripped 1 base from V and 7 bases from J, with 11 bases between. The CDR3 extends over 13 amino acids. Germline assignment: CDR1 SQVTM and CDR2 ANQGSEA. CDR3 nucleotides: TGCAGCGTTGAAGGAGGTTTCAGTAACATTCAGTACTTC. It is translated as CSVEGGFSNIQYF.

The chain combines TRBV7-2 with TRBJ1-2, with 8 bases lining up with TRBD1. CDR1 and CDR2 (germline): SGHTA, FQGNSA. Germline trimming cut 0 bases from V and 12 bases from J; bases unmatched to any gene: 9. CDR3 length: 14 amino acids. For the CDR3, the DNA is TGTGCCAGCAGCTTAGCTTTCGGACAGGGCTTCAACACCTTC. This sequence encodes CASSLAFGQGFNTF.

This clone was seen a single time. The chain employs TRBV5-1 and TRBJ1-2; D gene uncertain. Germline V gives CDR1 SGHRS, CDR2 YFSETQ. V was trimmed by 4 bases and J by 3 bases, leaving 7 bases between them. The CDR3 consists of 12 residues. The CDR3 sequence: CASSLGDYGYTF. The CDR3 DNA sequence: TGCGCCAGCAGCCTGGGAGACTATGGCTACACCTTC.

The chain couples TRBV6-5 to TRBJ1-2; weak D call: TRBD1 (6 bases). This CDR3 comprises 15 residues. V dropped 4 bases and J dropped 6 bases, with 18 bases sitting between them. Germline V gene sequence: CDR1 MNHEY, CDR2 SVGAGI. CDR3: CASSFVQGDGDGYTF. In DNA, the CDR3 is TGTGCCAGCAGTTTTGTACAGGGAGATGGCGATGGCTACACCTTC.

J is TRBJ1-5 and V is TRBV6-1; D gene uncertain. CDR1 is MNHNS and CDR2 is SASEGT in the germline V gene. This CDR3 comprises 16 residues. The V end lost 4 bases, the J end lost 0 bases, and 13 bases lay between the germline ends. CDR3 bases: TGTGCCAGCAGTGTTCGATGGTATAATAGCAATCAGCCCCAGCATTTT. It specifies CASSVRWYNSNQPQHF.

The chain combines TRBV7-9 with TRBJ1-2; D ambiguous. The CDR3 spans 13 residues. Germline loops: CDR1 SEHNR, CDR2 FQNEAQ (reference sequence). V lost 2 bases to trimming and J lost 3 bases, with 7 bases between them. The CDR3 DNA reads TGTGCCAGCAGCTTAAAGCGGGACTATGGCTACACCTTC. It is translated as CASSLKRDYGYTF.

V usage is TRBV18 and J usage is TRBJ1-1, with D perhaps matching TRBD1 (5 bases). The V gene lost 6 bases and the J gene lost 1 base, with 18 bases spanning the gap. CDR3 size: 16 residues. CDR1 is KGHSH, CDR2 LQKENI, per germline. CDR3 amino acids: CASSPTAGTGNTEAFF. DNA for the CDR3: TGTGCCAGCTCCCCGACCGCCGGGACGGGGAACACTGAAGCTTTCTTT.

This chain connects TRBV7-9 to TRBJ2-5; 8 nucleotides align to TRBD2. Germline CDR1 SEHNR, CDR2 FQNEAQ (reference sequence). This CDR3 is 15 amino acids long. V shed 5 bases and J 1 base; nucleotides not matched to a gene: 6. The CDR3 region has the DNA TGTGCCAGCAGCCCGGACGGGGGGGGCCAAGAGACCCAGTACTTC. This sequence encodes CASSPDGGGQETQYF.

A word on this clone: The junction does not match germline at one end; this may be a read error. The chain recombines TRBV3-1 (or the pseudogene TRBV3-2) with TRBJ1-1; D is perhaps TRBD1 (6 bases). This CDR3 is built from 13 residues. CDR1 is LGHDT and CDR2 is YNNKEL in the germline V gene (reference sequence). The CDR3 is CASSQDGGAEAFF. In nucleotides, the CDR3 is TGTGCCAGCAGCCAAGATGGGGGGGCTGAGGCTTTCTTT.

CDR3: CASSSELATNEKLFF. CDR3 sequence (DNA): TGTGCCAGCAGCTCCGAGTTAGCAACTAATGAAAAACTGTTTTTT. This sequence joins TRBV5-6 and TRBJ1-4, with D unclear. CDR1 SGHDT and CDR2 YYEEEE come from the germline V gene. This CDR3 has 15 amino acids. The V and J ends lost 3 bases and 0 bases respectively, with 9 bases between them.

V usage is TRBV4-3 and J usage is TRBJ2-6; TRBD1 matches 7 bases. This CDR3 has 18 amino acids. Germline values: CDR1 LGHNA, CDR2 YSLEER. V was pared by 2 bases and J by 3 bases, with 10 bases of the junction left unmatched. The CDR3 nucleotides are TGCGCCAGCAGCCAACAGGGGGTTAGGGCAGGTGGGGCCAACGTCCTGACTTTC. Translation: CASSQQGVRAGGANVLTF.

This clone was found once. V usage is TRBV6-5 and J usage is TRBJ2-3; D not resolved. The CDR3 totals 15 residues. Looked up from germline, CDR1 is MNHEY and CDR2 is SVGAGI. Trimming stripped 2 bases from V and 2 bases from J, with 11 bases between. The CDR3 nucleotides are TGTGCCAGCAGTTACACTATCTCCTCCACAGATACGCAGTATTTT. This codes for CASSYTISSTDTQYF.